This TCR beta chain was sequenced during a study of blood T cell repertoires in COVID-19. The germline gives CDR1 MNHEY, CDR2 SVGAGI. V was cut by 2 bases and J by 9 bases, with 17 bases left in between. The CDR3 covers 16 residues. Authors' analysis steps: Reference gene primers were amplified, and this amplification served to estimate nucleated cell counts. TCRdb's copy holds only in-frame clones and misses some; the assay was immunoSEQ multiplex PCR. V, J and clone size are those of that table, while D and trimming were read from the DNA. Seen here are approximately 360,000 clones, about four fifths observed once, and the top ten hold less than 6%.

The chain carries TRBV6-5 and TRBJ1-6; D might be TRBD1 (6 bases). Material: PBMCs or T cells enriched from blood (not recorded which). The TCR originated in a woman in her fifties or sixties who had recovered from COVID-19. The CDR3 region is CASSYAPGAAGSPLHF. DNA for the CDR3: TGTGCCAGCAGTTACGCCCCAGGGGCTGCAGGTTCACCCCTCCACTTT.